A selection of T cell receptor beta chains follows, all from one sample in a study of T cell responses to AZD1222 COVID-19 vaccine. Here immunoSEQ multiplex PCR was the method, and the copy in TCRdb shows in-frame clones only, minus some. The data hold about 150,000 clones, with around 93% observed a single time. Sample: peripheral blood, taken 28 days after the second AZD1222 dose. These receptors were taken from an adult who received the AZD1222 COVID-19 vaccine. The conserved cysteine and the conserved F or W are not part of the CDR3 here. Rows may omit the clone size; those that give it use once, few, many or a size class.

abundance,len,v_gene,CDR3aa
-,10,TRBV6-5,ASIGNRYEQY
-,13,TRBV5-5,ASSWTGDSGNTIY
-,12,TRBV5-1,ASSLETGGNEQY
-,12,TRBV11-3,ASSPGTGPYEQY
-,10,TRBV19,ASSGGLYEQY
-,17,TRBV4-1,ASSHHTRQGDSSSTEAF
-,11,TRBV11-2,ASSDGGTYEQY
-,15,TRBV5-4,ASSLDPQGANTGELF
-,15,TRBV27,ASSLTGRPTLAYGYT
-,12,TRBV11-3,ASSLSLRSYEQY
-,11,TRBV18,ASSPLDTGEQY
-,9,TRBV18,ASSPREDQY
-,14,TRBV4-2,ASSQDTSGGIETQY
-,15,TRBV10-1,ASSVPGLAGSGRRQF
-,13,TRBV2,ASSEAGFLNTEAF
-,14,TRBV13,ASSLNPGQGADTQY
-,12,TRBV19,ASSTGANTGELF
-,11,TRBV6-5,ASSYGGPYEQY
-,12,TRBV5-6,ASSLWTGNTEAF
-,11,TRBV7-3,ASSPQTGSEQY
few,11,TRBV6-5,ASSLGGASRAF
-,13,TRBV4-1,ASSRTLIAGGEQY
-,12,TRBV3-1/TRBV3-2,ASSQERRRDFQY
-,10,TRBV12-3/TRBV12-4,ASTILPQPQH
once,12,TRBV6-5,ASRGTGWDTEAF
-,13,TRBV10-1,ASSEPQGGDTEAF
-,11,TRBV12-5,ASGSARGDSYT
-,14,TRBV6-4,ASSEFGRGGAETQY
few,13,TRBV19,ASSQDPGHRYEQY
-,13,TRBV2,ASSETSRPYNEQF
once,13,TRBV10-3,AISESHGGTETQY
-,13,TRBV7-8,ASSLVGGEQETQY
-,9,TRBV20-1,SAGEGTEAF
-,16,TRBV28,ASTLKFQESWQGQPQH
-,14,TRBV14,ASSQWQATFPGGQY
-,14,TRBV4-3,ASSQDPGSANYGYT
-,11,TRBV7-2,ASSLQGADTIY
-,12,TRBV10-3,AISDPTITDTQY
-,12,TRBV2,ASSVGRVADTQY
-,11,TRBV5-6,ASSPDRTGGYT
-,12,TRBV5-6,ASSLTSRTDTQY
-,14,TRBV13,ASSPRGRSNTGELF
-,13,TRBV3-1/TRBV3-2,ASSQGQPTNQPQH
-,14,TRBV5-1,ASSLSGQGASGELF
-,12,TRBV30,AWSPQGASGEQF
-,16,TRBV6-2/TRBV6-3,ASSTRGGFNLSNQPQH
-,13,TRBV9,ASSVGLGAHNEQF
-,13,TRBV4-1,ASSLSGGPQVGQY
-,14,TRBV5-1,ASSSTGPPDTDTQY
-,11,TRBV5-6,ASSLVGPHEQF
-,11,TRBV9,ASSAGQGLGYT
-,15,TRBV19,ASSIDLYGTPNTEAF
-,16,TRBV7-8,ASSSKAAGGANTGELF
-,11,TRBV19,ASSLGHYTEAF
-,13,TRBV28,ASSLSGGNGSPLH
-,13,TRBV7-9,ASSWTGLSGNTIY
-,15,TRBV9,ASSARGQGVSGNTIY
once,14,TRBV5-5,ASSLGVRGYNEKLF
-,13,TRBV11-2,ASSLGGVGGNTIY